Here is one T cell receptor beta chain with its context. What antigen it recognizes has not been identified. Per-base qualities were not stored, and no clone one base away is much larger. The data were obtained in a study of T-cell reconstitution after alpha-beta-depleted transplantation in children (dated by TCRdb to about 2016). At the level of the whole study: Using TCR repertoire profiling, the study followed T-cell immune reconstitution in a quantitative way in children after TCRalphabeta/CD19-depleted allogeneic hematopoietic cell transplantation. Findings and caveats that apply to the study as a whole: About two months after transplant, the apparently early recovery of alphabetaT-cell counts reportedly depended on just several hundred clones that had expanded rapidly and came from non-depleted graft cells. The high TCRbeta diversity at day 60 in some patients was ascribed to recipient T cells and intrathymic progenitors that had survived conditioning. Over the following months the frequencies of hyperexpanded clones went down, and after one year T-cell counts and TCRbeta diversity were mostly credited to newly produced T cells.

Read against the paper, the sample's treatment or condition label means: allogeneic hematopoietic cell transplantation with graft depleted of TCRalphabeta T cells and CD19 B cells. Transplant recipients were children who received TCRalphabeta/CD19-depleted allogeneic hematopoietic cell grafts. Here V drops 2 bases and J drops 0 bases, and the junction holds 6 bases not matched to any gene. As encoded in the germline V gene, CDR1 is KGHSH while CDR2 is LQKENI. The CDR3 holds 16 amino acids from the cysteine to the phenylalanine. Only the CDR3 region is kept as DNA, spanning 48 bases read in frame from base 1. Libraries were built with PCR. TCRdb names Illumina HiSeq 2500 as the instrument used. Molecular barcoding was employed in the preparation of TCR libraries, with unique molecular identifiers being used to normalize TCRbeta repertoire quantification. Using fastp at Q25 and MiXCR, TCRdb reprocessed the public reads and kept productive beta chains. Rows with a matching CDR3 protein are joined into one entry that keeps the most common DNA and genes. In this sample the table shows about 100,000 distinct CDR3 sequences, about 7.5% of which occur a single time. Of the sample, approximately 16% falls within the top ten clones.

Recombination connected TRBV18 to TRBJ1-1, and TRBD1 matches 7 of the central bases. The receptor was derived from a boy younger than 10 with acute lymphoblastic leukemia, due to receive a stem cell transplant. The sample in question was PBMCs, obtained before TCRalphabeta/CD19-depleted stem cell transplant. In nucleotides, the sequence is TGTGCCAGCTCACCAACACCGGGACAGATGAACACTGAAGCTTTCTTT. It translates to CASSPTPGQMNTEAFF.